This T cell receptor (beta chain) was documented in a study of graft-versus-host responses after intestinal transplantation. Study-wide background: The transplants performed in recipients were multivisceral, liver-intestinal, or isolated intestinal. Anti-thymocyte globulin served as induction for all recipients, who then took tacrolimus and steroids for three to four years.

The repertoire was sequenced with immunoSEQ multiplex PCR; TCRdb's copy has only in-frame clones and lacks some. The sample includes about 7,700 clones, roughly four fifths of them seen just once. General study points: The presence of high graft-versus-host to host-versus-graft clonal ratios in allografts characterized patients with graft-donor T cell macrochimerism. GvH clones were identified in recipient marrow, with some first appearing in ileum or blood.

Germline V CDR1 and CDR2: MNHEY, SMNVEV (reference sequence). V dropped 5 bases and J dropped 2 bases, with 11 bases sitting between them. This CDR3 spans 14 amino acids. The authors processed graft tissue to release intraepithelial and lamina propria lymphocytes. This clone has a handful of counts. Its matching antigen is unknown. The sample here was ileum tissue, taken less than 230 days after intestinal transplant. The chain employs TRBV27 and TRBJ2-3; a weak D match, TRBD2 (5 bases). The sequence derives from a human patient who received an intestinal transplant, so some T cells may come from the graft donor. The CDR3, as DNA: TGTGCCAGCAGTCGGTGGACTGTCACAGATACGCAGTATTTT. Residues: CASSRWTVTDTQYF.